This TCR beta chain emerged from a study of shared T cell receptors in the human thymus. Concerning this clone itself: At one of its ends the junction is not consistent with the germline gene, which may arise from a read error.

This CDR3 comprises 18 residues. Germline lookup yields CDR1 LNHDA and CDR2 SQIVND (reference sequence). Data came from immunoSEQ multiplex PCR; TCRdb stores just in-frame clones and leaves some out. Of about 710,000 clones in the sample, over 75% were seen once. The sample also formed part of further work on human thymus T cells.

The chain couples TRBV19 to TRBJ1-5; tentatively, D is TRBD1 (6 bases). Sequencing input: thymocytes. This receptor was obtained from a boy younger than two with a congenital heart defect. DNA of the CDR3: TGTGCTAGTAGCCCCGGGGCAGGGGCTGGATATAGCAATCAGCCCCAGCATTTT. Amino acids: CASSPGAGAGYSNQPQHF.